This record covers a single T cell receptor beta chain. The antigen is unknown. Every sample yielded at least 6 million isolated PBMCs. The authors ran a second PCR of about 6 to 12 cycles using a sample-barcoded 5' primer and a J-beta primer mix. MiXCR, applied by TCRdb to the 5' RACE reads, yields one record per CDR3 protein. This repertoire shows 1.5 million to 2 million distinct CDR3 sequences, just under 50% found once; its top ten account for more than 2%. This sample is part of a study of blood T cells in healthy people across ages. Study observations and caveats: Unsorted PBMC input precluded a conclusive naive versus antigen-experienced comparison.

The CDR3 is 13 residues long. The germline V gene encodes CDR1 MNHNS and CDR2 SASEGT. Trimming shortened V by 10 bases and J by 7 bases, and 14 bases separated the two germline ends. The chain carries TRBV6-1 and TRBJ1-6; D remains ambiguous. The receptor was derived from a woman aged 40 to 55 in good health. Sequencing was done on a sample of blood. CDR3 residues: CATRSHGNSPLHF. The CDR3, as DNA: TGTGCCACCCGATCTCACGGAAATTCACCCCTCCACTTT.